This T cell receptor (beta chain) is from a study of shared clonotypes between healthy human individuals. The data were produced by immunoSEQ multiplex PCR, yet TCRdb's version contains in-frame clones alone and is incomplete. The table includes some 490,000 clones, 60% to 80% detected once. Sequencing was carried out using PBMCs. This clonotype was sampled from a woman in her thirties or forties in good health. Some clones in this sample may be carry-over from other donors' samples.

The CDR3 region is CASSAQREWADTQYF. The CDR3 bases are TGTGCCAGCAGTGCCCAGCGGGAGTGGGCAGATACGCAGTATTTT. This chain uses TRBV6-1 with TRBJ2-3; 8 nucleotides match TRBD2. Per the germline V gene, CDR1 is MNHNS and CDR2 is SASEGT. The CDR3 sequence is 15 residues long. V lost 4 bases and J lost 4; bases outside the gene matches: 7.